This is a list of T cell receptor beta chains from one sample in a study of neurological immune-mediated disorders. TCRdb re-called the 5' RACE reads through MiXCR, storing one row per CDR3 protein. The repertoire holds roughly 44,000 distinct CDR3 sequences, with roughly 6% as singletons. The sample was CD4+ T cells from blood. The receptors stem from a woman aged 40-49 years in good health. The CDR3 runs from the conserved cysteine through the conserved F or W. Each record gives: V gene, CDR3 protein.

v_call: TRBV24-1; cdr3_aa: CATSDRGRLETQYF
v_call: TRBV7-2; cdr3_aa: CASTPSGANVLTF
v_call: TRBV10-3; cdr3_aa: CAISERGNTEAFF
v_call: TRBV20-1; cdr3_aa: CSARVSAPYEQYF
v_call: TRBV6-6; cdr3_aa: CASSFGRAGGDTQYF
v_call: TRBV5-1; cdr3_aa: CASSLSGRGFADGYTF
v_call: TRBV3-1; cdr3_aa: CASSQAQSGRFYNEQFF
v_call: TRBV6-6; cdr3_aa: CASKPGQGNNEQFF
v_call: TRBV7-2; cdr3_aa: CASSPDRNYGYTF
v_call: TRBV5-1; cdr3_aa: CASSLEGTGTEAFF
v_call: TRBV7-2; cdr3_aa: CASSLDSSGSFGELFF
v_call: TRBV5-6; cdr3_aa: CASSLIGRGAPGTGELFF
v_call: TRBV20-1; cdr3_aa: CSARDSVKGLYGYTF
v_call: TRBV11-3; cdr3_aa: CASSPGLAGVGTDTQYF
v_call: TRBV28; cdr3_aa: CASSLLGTSGPGGGEQFF
v_call: TRBV20-1; cdr3_aa: CSASKSSYNEQFF
v_call: TRBV6-1; cdr3_aa: CASSVSGQGGQPQHF
v_call: TRBV11-2; cdr3_aa: CASSPLTGGRNSPLHF
v_call: TRBV20-1; cdr3_aa: CSAFGDARTKEREQYF
v_call: TRBV28; cdr3_aa: CASSREGASGLFF
v_call: TRBV4-2; cdr3_aa: CASSRETSNTGELFF
v_call: TRBV5-1; cdr3_aa: CASGPPEGGADTQYF
v_call: TRBV5-6; cdr3_aa: CASSLVSGTWGMETQYF
v_call: TRBV7-2; cdr3_aa: CASSFYICSAPREADEQYF
v_call: TRBV20-1; cdr3_aa: CSAKPGLDLHEQYF
v_call: TRBV20-1; cdr3_aa: CSARAGTFSGANVLTF
v_call: TRBV24-1; cdr3_aa: CATSVGLGRPNTGELFF
v_call: TRBV5-6; cdr3_aa: CASRPSSTGLNDEKLFF
v_call: TRBV5-6; cdr3_aa: CASSGTGTVETDTQYF
v_call: TRBV12-3/TRBV12-4; cdr3_aa: CASSARGLAGGRYNEQFF